These T cell receptor beta chains were read from a single sample in a study of cytomegalovirus exposure and HLA in healthy donors. This table comes from immunoSEQ multiplex PCR, and its TCRdb copy is limited to in-frame clones, with some not included. This sample has around 170,000 clones; 65% to 90% occur once, and the top ten carry approximately 6.3%. Sequenced material: PBMCs. The receptors here all came from a man between 35 and 55 years old in good health and CMV-seropositive. The CDR3 runs from the conserved cysteine through the conserved F or W. A D gene is named only where the DNA matches it firmly. Rows may omit the clone size; those that give it use once, few, many or a size class.

TRBV9,-,TRBD1,TRBJ2-7,TGTGCCAGCAGCGAGAGACAGGGGTCGAACTACGAGCAGTACTTC,CASSERQGSNYEQYF
TRBV7-6,few,-,TRBJ1-3,TGTGCCAGCAGCCAACCACAGGGACCCGCTGGAAACACCATATATTTT,CASSQPQGPAGNTIYF
TRBV19,-,-,TRBJ2-1,TGTGCCAGTAGTATAGCACTAGAGGCAAGGGAGCAGTTCTTC,CASSIALEAREQFF
TRBV28,few,TRBD1,TRBJ2-3,TGTGCCAGCAGTTCTGGCGACAGGGTGGGCTCTGTGGGCACAGATACGCAGTATTTT,CASSSGDRVGSVGTDTQYF
TRBV7-2,once,-,TRBJ1-2,TGTGCCAGCAGCTTAGGTTACCAGGGAGGGGGCTACACCTTC,CASSLGYQGGGYTF
TRBV29-1,-,-,TRBJ1-1,TGCAGCGTTGAAGGCAGGGACAAAGCTTTCTTT,CSVEGRDKAFF
TRBV5-6,-,TRBD1,TRBJ2-7,TGTGCCAGCAGCTTGAGTCAGGGGGCCAACGAGCAGTACTTC,CASSLSQGANEQYF
TRBV7-2,-,-,TRBJ1-2,TGTGCCAGCAGCTTACCAGTTTTTGTAGGCTACACCTTC,CASSLPVFVGYTF
TRBV6-1,-,-,TRBJ2-7,TGTGCCAGCAGTGACGGACATTCCCTTACCTATGAGCAGTACTTC,CASSDGHSLTYEQYF
TRBV6-5,once,TRBD1,TRBJ2-7,TGTGCCAGCAGTTACGGGGACAGGGGATCCGAGCAGTACTTC,CASSYGDRGSEQYF
TRBV5-1,-,-,TRBJ1-1,TGCGCCAGCAGCCAAGGGCAGGGTGGTGAAGCTTTCTTT,CASSQGQGGEAFF
TRBV11-2,-,TRBD1,TRBJ1-4,TGTGCCAGCAGCTTTAGTTGGACAGGGACTAATGAAAAACTGTTTTTT,CASSFSWTGTNEKLFF
TRBV18,few,TRBD2,TRBJ2-7,TGTGCCAGCTCACCACCGTTAGTAGCGGGTCGCTCCTACGAGCAGTACTTC,CASSPPLVAGRSYEQYF
TRBV28,-,-,TRBJ1-5,TGTGCCAGCAGTTATAGTAGCAATCAGCCCCAGCATTTT,CASSYSSNQPQHF
TRBV6-5,-,TRBD1,TRBJ1-6,TGTGCCAGCAGCAGGGGGCTCTATAATTCACCCCTCCACTTT,CASSRGLYNSPLHF
TRBV19,-,TRBD1,TRBJ1-5,TGTGCCAGTAGGTGGGAACAGGGGAGCAATCAGCCCCAGCATTTT,CASRWEQGSNQPQHF
TRBV4-1,-,TRBD1,TRBJ1-2,TGCGCCAGCAGCCCCTCAAGGGACAGGGGGAGATATGGCTACACCTTC,CASSPSRDRGRYGYTF
TRBV15,-,TRBD2,TRBJ2-3,TGTGCCACCAGGGGTGGCAGCGGGGGGCCAAGGGATACGCAGTATTTT,CATRGGSGGPRDTQYF
TRBV27,-,TRBD1,TRBJ1-5,TGTGCCAGCAGACAGGGGAATCAGCCCCAGCATTTT,CASRQGNQPQHF
TRBV18,-,TRBD2,TRBJ2-3,TGTGCCAGCTCACCAGGCGGGGGGGAGACAGATACGCAGTATTTT,CASSPGGGETDTQYF
TRBV7-2,-,TRBD2,TRBJ2-2,TGTGCCAGCAGCTTGGCTAGCGGGGGGGCCAGCAACGGGGAGCTGTTTTTT,CASSLASGGASNGELFF
TRBV28,once,TRBD1,TRBJ2-5,TGTGCCAGCAGGCTACAGGGGGGTCGAGAGACCCAGTACTTC,CASRLQGGRETQYF
TRBV19,-,-,TRBJ2-3,TGTGCCAGTAGTATTGAGGGCTCGGATACGCAGTATTTT,CASSIEGSDTQYF
TRBV30,-,TRBD1,TRBJ1-5,TGTGCCTGGAGTGTGGACAGGGATCAGCCCCAGCATTTT,CAWSVDRDQPQHF
TRBV6-6,-,-,TRBJ2-5,TGTGCCAGCAGTCGAGAGATGGAGACCCAGTACTTC,CASSREMETQYF
TRBV7-3,-,TRBD2,TRBJ2-3,TGTGCCAGCAGCTTATTTGGGACTAGCGGCACAGATACGCAGTATTTT,CASSLFGTSGTDTQYF
TRBV7-6,-,TRBD1,TRBJ1-5,TGTGCCAGCAGCCCGGCCGGGACAGGAGGGCAGCCCCAGCATTTT,CASSPAGTGGQPQHF
TRBV9,-,-,TRBJ2-7,TGTGCCAGCAGCCTCAGCTCCTACGAGCAGTACTTC,CASSLSSYEQYF
TRBV4-3,few,-,TRBJ2-2,TGCGCCTCCCGTACTAGGACGAACACCGGGGAGCTGTTTTTT,CASRTRTNTGELFF
TRBV19,once,-,TRBJ2-7,TGTGCCAGTAGTATTTCCGGGGGGCTACCCTACGAGCAGTACTTC,CASSISGGLPYEQYF
TRBV19,-,TRBD1,TRBJ1-5,TGTGCCAGTTCCGGGACAGGGGATTCGCCCCAGCATTTT,CASSGTGDSPQHF
TRBV30,-,TRBD2,TRBJ2-3,TGTGCCTGGACCCCTACTAGCGGGGGGGCTAGAAATACGGAGTATTTT,CAWTPTSGGARNTEYF
TRBV20-1,-,-,TRBJ2-1,TGCAGTGCTAGAGGTCTCGGGGAGCAGTTCTTC,CSARGLGEQFF
TRBV7-2,-,-,TRBJ2-3,TGTGCCAGCAGGGAGGGACAGACGACAGATACGCAGTATTTT,CASREGQTTDTQYF
TRBV10-3,-,-,TRBJ1-1,TGTGCCATCAGTGAGTCGCGAGGCTTGAACACTGAAGCTTTCTTT,CAISESRGLNTEAFF
TRBV29-1,-,TRBD1,TRBJ1-1,TGCAGCGGCAGTACAGGGGTGAACACTGAAGCTTTCTTT,CSGSTGVNTEAFF
TRBV29-1,-,TRBD2,TRBJ2-5,TGCAGCGTCGCGAGCGGGGGGGCCGGGGAGACCCAGTACTTC,CSVASGGAGETQYF
TRBV7-9,-,-,TRBJ2-5,TGTGCCAGCAGCTTACAGGTCAAAGAGACCCAGTACTTC,CASSLQVKETQYF
TRBV28,-,-,TRBJ1-2,TGTGCCAGCAGTTTCCCCCCACCGTTAGCTAACTATGGCTACACCTTC,CASSFPPPLANYGYTF
TRBV28,-,-,TRBJ1-2,TGTGCCAGCAGTTTAGCTTCAGGGTCTTCCGTTTCTTATTCAGGCTACACCTTC,CASSLASGSSVSYSGYTF
TRBV2,-,TRBD1,TRBJ1-2,TGTGCCAGCAGTCACGGACAGGGGGATGGCTACACCTTC,CASSHGQGDGYTF
TRBV7-7,-,-,TRBJ2-5,TGTGCTAGCAGCCTGTCCCGTGTGGAGACCCAGTACTTC,CASSLSRVETQYF
TRBV10-2,-,-,TRBJ1-6,TGCGCCAGCAGTGCCGGGGTAGGTTCACCCCTCCACTTT,CASSAGVGSPLHF
TRBV29-1,-,TRBD2,TRBJ2-2,TGCAGCGTTGAGGGTCTAGCGGGGACGGTCGGGGAGCTGTTTTTT,CSVEGLAGTVGELFF
TRBV9,-,TRBD1,TRBJ1-5,TGTGCCAGCAGCGTAGCTACTAAGGACAGGGTCTATAGCAATCAGCCCCAGCATTTT,CASSVATKDRVYSNQPQHF
TRBV7-9,-,-,TRBJ1-4,TGTGCCAGCAGCTGGGGCAGGGGAATTGAAAAACTGTTTTTT,CASSWGRGIEKLFF
TRBV5-6,-,TRBD1,TRBJ2-5,TGTGCCAGCAGCTACGGACAGGGCGGGTTAATGGAGACCCAGTACTTC,CASSYGQGGLMETQYF
TRBV28,-,-,TRBJ1-2,TGTGCCAGCAGTCTAACCACTATTGGGGGCACCTATGGCTACACCTTC,CASSLTTIGGTYGYTF
TRBV6-5,-,-,TRBJ2-2,TGTGCCAGCAGCCCCCGGACAGTGGCCGGGGAGCTGTTTTTT,CASSPRTVAGELFF
TRBV23-1,-,-,TRBJ1-3,TGCGCCAGCAGTCAATCGGCATTTGACAGGTCTGGAAACACCATATATTTT,CASSQSAFDRSGNTIYF
TRBV6-5,-,TRBD1,TRBJ2-7,TGTGCCAGCAGTGCCTCCGCGGGGACAGGGTACGAGCAGTACTTC,CASSASAGTGYEQYF
TRBV7-2,-,TRBD2,TRBJ2-2,TGTGCCAGCACCCCCGCTGGGGGGGGGTACACCGGGGAGCTGTTTTTT,CASTPAGGGYTGELFF
TRBV11-1,-,-,TRBJ2-5,TGTGCCAGCAGCGCCCGACAGGCAAGAGCGGTCCAAGAGACCCAGTACTTC,CASSARQARAVQETQYF
TRBV5-6,-,-,TRBJ1-1,TGTGCCAGCAGCTTCCGAGGTCCGGGCACTGAAGCTTTCTTT,CASSFRGPGTEAFF
TRBV9,-,-,TRBJ1-4,TGTGCCAGCAGCGTAGGTCAGGGGTGGGATGAAAAACTGTTTTTT,CASSVGQGWDEKLFF
TRBV2,-,-,TRBJ2-5,TGTGCCAGCAGTGACGCAGGGTGGGAGACCCAGTACTTC,CASSDAGWETQYF